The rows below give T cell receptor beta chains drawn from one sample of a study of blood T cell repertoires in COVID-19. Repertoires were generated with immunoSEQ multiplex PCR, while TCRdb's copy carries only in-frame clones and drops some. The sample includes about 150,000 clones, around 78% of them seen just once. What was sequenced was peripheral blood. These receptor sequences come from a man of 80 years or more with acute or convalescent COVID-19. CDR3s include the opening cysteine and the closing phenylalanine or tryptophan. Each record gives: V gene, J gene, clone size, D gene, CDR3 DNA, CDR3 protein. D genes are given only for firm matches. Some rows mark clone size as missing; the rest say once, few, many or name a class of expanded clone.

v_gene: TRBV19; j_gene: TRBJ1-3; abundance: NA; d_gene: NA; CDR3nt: TGTGCCAGTAGTATAGATGTGACAATTGGAAGAAACACCATATATTTT; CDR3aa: CASSIDVTIGRNTIYF
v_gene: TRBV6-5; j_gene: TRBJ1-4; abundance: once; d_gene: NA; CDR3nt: TGTGCCAGCGGGGACCAGGGAGGTGGTGTCCTTTTT; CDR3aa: CASGDQGGGVLF
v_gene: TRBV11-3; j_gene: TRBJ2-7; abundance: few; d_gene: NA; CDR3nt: TGTGCCAGCAGCCCGCGGGACAGTTATTCCTACGAGCAGTACTTC; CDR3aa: CASSPRDSYSYEQYF
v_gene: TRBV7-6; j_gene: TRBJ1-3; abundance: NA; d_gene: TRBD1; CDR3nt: TGTGCCAGCAGCTTGCGACAGGGTACTAGTGCTGGAAACACCATATATTTT; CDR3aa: CASSLRQGTSAGNTIYF
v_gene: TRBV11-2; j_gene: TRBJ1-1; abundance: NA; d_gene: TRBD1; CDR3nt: TGTGCCAGCAGCTTGACAGGGGGGAGCACTGAAGCTTTCTTT; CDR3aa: CASSLTGGSTEAFF
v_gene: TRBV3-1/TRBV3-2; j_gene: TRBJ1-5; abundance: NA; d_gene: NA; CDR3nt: TGTGCCAGCAGCCAAGGGGGCAGGGGTGGTCAGCCCCAGCATTTT; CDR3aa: CASSQGGRGGQPQHF
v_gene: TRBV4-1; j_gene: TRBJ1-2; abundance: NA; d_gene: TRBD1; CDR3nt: TGCGCCAGCAGCCAAGGGACAGGGGATTTAGCGGTGGATGGCTACACCTTC; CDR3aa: CASSQGTGDLAVDGYTF
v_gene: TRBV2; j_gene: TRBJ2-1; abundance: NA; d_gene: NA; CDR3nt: TGTGCCAGCAGTGAAGCGGCTTCGGGTGAGCAGTTCTTC; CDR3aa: CASSEAASGEQFF
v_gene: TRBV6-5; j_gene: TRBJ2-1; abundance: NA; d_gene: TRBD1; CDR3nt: TGTGCCAGCAGGGACAGGGTGGGGTACAATGAGCAGTTCTTC; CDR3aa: CASRDRVGYNEQFF
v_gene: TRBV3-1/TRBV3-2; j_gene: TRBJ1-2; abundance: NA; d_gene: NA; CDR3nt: TGTGCCAGCAGCCAAGATGGCCGGGCGACAGATAACTATGGCTACACCTTC; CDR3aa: CASSQDGRATDNYGYTF
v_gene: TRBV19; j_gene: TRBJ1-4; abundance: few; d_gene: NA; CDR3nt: TGTGCCAGTAGTACCTTCGACCCCGGAGGTGAAAAACTGTTTTTT; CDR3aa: CASSTFDPGGEKLFF
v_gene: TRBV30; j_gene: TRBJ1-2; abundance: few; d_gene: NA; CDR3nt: TGTGCCTGGAGTGTTTTCGGCTATGGCTACACCTTC; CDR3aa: CAWSVFGYGYTF
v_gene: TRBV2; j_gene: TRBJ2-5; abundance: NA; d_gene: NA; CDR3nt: TGTGCCAGAGGGGGAGGGTCCGGCCAAGAGACCCAGTACTTC; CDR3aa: CARGGGSGQETQYF
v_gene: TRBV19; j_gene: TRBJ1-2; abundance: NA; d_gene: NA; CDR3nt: TGTGCCAGTAGTTTCGGACAGAACTATGGCTACACCTTC; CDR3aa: CASSFGQNYGYTF
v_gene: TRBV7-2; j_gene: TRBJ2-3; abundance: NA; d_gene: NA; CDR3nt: TGTGCCAGCAGCCCGGGGGGCAGCCGACGCACAGATACGCAGTATTTT; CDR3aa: CASSPGGSRRTDTQYF
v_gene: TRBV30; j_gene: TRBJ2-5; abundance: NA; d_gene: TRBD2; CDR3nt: TGTGCCTGGAGTCCTACGGCCCTAGCGGGGGGTGGGACCCAGTACTTC; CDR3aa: CAWSPTALAGGGTQYF
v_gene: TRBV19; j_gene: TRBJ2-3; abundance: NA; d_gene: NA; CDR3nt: TGTGCCAGTAGTGTGACAGGAAGCACAGATACGCAGTATTTT; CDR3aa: CASSVTGSTDTQYF
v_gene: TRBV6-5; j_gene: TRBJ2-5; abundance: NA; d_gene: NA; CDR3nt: TGTGCCAGCAGTTACTGGCGGGGCGTCCAAGAGACCCAGTACTTC; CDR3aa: CASSYWRGVQETQYF
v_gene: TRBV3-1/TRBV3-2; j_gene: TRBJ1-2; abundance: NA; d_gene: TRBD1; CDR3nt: TGTGCCAGCAGCCAAGAGGGCAGGGGGAGAGGGGGCTACACCTTC; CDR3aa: CASSQEGRGRGGYTF
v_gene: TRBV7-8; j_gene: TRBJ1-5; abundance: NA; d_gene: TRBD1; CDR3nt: TGTGCCAGCAGTTTAGGACCGGGACAGCAAAGCAATCAGCCCCAGCATTTT; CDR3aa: CASSLGPGQQSNQPQHF
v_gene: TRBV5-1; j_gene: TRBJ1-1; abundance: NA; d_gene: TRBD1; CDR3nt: TGCGCCAGCAGCTTTGGGACAGGGGGCGGTCACACTGAAGCTTTCTTT; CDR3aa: CASSFGTGGGHTEAFF
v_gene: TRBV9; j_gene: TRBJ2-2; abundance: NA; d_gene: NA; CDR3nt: TGTGCCAGCAGCGGACCAATAGGGGGGGTCGGGGAGCTGTTTTTT; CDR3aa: CASSGPIGGVGELFF
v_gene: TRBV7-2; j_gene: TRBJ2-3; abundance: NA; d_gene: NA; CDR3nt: TGTGCCAGCAGCCCGTCGAGAGCGAAGGGCACAGATACGCAGTATTTT; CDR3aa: CASSPSRAKGTDTQYF
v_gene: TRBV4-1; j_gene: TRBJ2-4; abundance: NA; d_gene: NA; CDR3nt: TGCGCCAGCAGCCAAGTGCAGAAAAACATTCAGTACTTC; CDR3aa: CASSQVQKNIQYF
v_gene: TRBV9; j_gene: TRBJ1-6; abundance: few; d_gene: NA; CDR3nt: TGTGCCAGCAGCCCCGTTCTTGATTCACCCCTCCACTTT; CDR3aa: CASSPVLDSPLHF
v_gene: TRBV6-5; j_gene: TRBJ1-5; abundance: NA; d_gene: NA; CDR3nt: TGTGCCAGCAGTCTACAGGTTAATCAGCCCCAGCATTTT; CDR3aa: CASSLQVNQPQHF
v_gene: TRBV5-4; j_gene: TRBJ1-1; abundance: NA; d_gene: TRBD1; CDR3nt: TGTGCCAGCAGCCGCGGACAGGGTCGCACTGAAGCTTTCTTT; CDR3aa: CASSRGQGRTEAFF
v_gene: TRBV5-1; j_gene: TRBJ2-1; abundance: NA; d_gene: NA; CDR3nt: TGCGCCAGCAGCTTGGAGTTCCCGAGCTCCTACAATGAGCAGTTCTTC; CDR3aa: CASSLEFPSSYNEQFF
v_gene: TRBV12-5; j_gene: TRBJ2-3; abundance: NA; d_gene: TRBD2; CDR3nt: TGTGCTAGTGGTCGGGGGGGGCAGGGTGATACGCAGTATTTT; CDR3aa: CASGRGGQGDTQYF
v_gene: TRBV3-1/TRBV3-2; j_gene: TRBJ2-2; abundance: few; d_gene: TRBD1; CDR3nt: TGTGCCAGCAGCCGAGGCCCGGGACAGGGGGCGACCTATACCGGGGAGCTGTTTTTT; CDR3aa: CASSRGPGQGATYTGELFF
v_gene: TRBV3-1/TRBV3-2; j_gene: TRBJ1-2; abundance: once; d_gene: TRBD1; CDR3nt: TGTGCCAGCAGCCAGGATACAGGGGGCGGTGGCTACACCTTC; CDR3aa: CASSQDTGGGGYTF
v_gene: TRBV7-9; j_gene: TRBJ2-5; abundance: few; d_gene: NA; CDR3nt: TGTGCCAGCAGCTTAGCGTTAACAGGGCGACAAGAGACCCAGTACTTC; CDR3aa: CASSLALTGRQETQYF
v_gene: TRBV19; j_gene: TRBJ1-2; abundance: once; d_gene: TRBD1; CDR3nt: TGTGCCAGTAGTACGACAGGGGTTAACTATGGCTACACCTTC; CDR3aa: CASSTTGVNYGYTF